These T cell receptor beta chains were read from a single sample in a study of T cells in Graves' hyperthyroidism and ophthalmopathy. TCRdb analysed the multiplex PCR reads with MiXCR anew, one entry per CDR3 protein. The table records under 400,000 distinct CDR3 sequences, more than 11% of them present only once. Sequencing was carried out using blood. The receptors stem from a woman aged 55-70 years with Graves' hyperthyroidism. Both conserved end residues are part of each CDR3. D genes are given only for firm matches. Clone size appears in some rows only: once, few, many, or a class for an expanded clone.

V	J	D	size	DNA	CDR3
TRBV7-3	TRBJ2-1	TRBD1	-	TGTGCCAGCAGCCCGGGACAGACTTTCAATGAGCAGTTCTTC	CASSPGQTFNEQFF
TRBV2	TRBJ2-5	TRBD2	many	TGTGGGACTAGCTCTTTAGAGACCCAGTACTTC	CGTSSLETQYF
TRBV20-1	TRBJ1-1	TRBD1	many	TGCAGTGGGACAGGGAACGCATTCACTGAAGCTTTCTTT	CSGTGNAFTEAFF
TRBV11-1	TRBJ1-1	TRBD1	-	TGCGCCAGCAGCGGGGGACAGGCGAACACTGAAGCTTTCTTT	CASSGGQANTEAFF
TRBV20-1	TRBJ2-1	-	-	TGCAGTGCTGGGGTAGGAGGGGGGCTTGGTGATGAGCAGTTCTTC	CSAGVGGGLGDEQFF
TRBV5-1	TRBJ2-1	-	many	TGCGCCAGCAGCCCAGGCCCGGGACAAACACTACTGCAGTTCTTC	CASSPGPGQTLLQFF
TRBV19	TRBJ2-6	-	few	TGTGCCAGTAGTATAGTAGGGGCTGGGGCCAACGTCCTGACTTTC	CASSIVGAGANVLTF
TRBV20-1	TRBJ2-7	TRBD2	many	TGCAGTGCTAGAGACCCTAGCGGGAGGAACGAGCAGTACTTC	CSARDPSGRNEQYF
TRBV19	TRBJ2-1	-	few	TGTGCCAGTAGTATATCCGGGACACAGAGCTCCTACAATGAGCAGTTCTTC	CASSISGTQSSYNEQFF
TRBV6-1	TRBJ1-2	TRBD1	-	TGTGCCAGCAGTCCTGAGGGGGCTTGGGGCTACACCTTC	CASSPEGAWGYTF
TRBV7-9	TRBJ2-1	-	-	TGTGCCAGCAGCTCCCATGGTAACGGGTTAGGGAATGAGCAGTTCTTC	CASSSHGNGLGNEQFF
TRBV4-2	TRBJ2-7	-	many	TGTGCCAGCAGCCATATGGCTGGGGACTACGAGCAGTACTTC	CASSHMAGDYEQYF
TRBV4-1	TRBJ2-5	-	-	TGCGCCAGCAGCCAAGCTCTAGTAAGTGGGGAAGAGACCCAGTACTTC	CASSQALVSGEETQYF
TRBV3-1	TRBJ2-3	TRBD1	many	TGTGCCAGCAGCCGGCCCCGGACAGGGGGAACAGATACGCAGTATTTT	CASSRPRTGGTDTQYF
TRBV30	TRBJ1-1	-	many	TGTGCCTTAAGGACAGAGTCTTTGAACACTGAAGCTTTCTTT	CALRTESLNTEAFF
TRBV20-1	TRBJ2-7	TRBD1	many	TGCAGTGCTCAGACCGGGACAGGGGTTATTGCGGACGAGCAGTACTTC	CSAQTGTGVIADEQYF
TRBV6-5	TRBJ2-5	-	many	TGTGCCAGCAGTTACTCGAGAGGACTCGTGGGAAAAGAGACCCAGTACTTC	CASSYSRGLVGKETQYF
TRBV10-3	TRBJ2-3	TRBD1	-	TGTGCCATCACGTCGACAGGGGAATTAGATACGCAGTATTTT	CAITSTGELDTQYF
TRBV6-1	TRBJ2-7	TRBD2	-	TGTGCCAGCAGGGCTAGCGGGAACGTCTACGAGCAGTACTTC	CASRASGNVYEQYF
TRBV28	TRBJ1-1	TRBD1	many	TGTGCCAGCAGCAAGAGGGGGCGGAACACTGAAGCTTTCTTT	CASSKRGRNTEAFF
TRBV5-1	TRBJ2-3	TRBD2	few	TGCGCCAGCAGCTTAAAGGCGGGAGGCTTTTCAGATACGCAGTATTTT	CASSLKAGGFSDTQYF
TRBV5-1	TRBJ2-1	-	many	TGCGCCAGCAGCTTGGTTCATAACAATGAGCAGTTCTTC	CASSLVHNNEQFF
TRBV19	TRBJ2-2	TRBD2	-	TGTGCCAGTAGTATAGGCTCGGTTCGGCGGGGGTTGAACACCGGGGAGCTGTTTTTT	CASSIGSVRRGLNTGELFF
TRBV28	TRBJ1-2	-	many	TGTGCCAGCAGTCCCGGGACCCGCGCCCAGGGCTACACCTTC	CASSPGTRAQGYTF
TRBV5-1	TRBJ2-1	-	many	TGCGCCAGCAGTTCCGGGGGCGGCTCCTACAATGAGCAGTTCTTC	CASSSGGGSYNEQFF
TRBV19	TRBJ2-7	-	few	TGTGCCAGTAGTTCAAGGAGAATTAAGGGTTCCTACGAGCAGTACTTC	CASSSRRIKGSYEQYF
TRBV3-1	TRBJ2-7	-	many	TGTGCCAGCAGCCAAGAGGGCGGACCCCCCTACGAGCAGTACTTC	CASSQEGGPPYEQYF
TRBV7-9	TRBJ2-7	-	-	TGTGCCAGCAGCTTAGGCCCTAGGGAGAGCTTGAACTACGAGCAGTACTTC	CASSLGPRESLNYEQYF
TRBV7-6	TRBJ2-1	TRBD2	many	TGTGCCAGCAGCTTAGCGCTGGGAGGGCTCGGCAACAATGAGCAGTTCTTC	CASSLALGGLGNNEQFF
TRBV20-1	TRBJ2-7	TRBD1	many	TGCAGTGCTTTACAGGGGCGGGAGCAGTACTTC	CSALQGREQYF
TRBV18	TRBJ1-5	-	many	TGTGCCAGCTCACGTTCGGAAAATCAGCCCCAGCATTTT	CASSRSENQPQHF
TRBV6-1	TRBJ2-1	TRBD2	many	TGTGCCAGCAGCGACTCTAGCGGTGCCTACAATGAGCAGTTCTTC	CASSDSSGAYNEQFF
TRBV11-2	TRBJ2-2	TRBD1	many	TGTGCCAGCAGCCCAACGGACAGGGGGGACACCGGGGAGCTGTTTTTT	CASSPTDRGDTGELFF
TRBV19	TRBJ2-2	-	-	TGTGCCAGTAGTATATGGGGGATCGGCACCGGGGAGCTGTTTTTT	CASSIWGIGTGELFF
TRBV5-6	TRBJ1-2	TRBD1	-	TGTGCCAGCAGCATCCGGGACAGGGGGCCCTATGGCTACACCTTC	CASSIRDRGPYGYTF
TRBV4-1	TRBJ1-5	-	-	TGCGCCAGCAGCCAAGGAGGAGGAGGGGGTAGAAATCAGCCCCAGCATTTT	CASSQGGGGGRNQPQHF
TRBV5-1	TRBJ2-7	TRBD2	-	TGCGCCAGCAGCTGGGATATATCAACTAGCGGAGCCTACGAGCAGTACTTC	CASSWDISTSGAYEQYF
TRBV6-1	TRBJ2-5	-	many	TGTGCCAGCAGTGTTGTGAACAGGCGGGGAGAGACCCAGTACTTC	CASSVVNRRGETQYF
TRBV27	TRBJ2-3	-	-	TGTGCCAGCAGTTTACCCTACACAGATACGCAGTATTTT	CASSLPYTDTQYF
TRBV28	TRBJ2-7	-	many	TGTGCCAGCACCCCAGGCGGGACGGGCTCCTACGAGCAGTACTTC	CASTPGGTGSYEQYF
TRBV27	TRBJ2-1	-	many	TGTGCCAGCAGTTTATACCCCGACTCCTACAATGAGCAGTTCTTC	CASSLYPDSYNEQFF
TRBV30	TRBJ1-1	-	few	TGTGCCTGGAGCCCCCAAGCCGTGGAAGCTTTCTTT	CAWSPQAVEAFF
TRBV10-2	TRBJ2-1	-	few	TGCGCCAGCAGTGAGACTGATGAGCAGTTCTTC	CASSETDEQFF
TRBV7-9	TRBJ2-1	TRBD2	many	TGTGCCAGCAGCCCTCCCGGGACTAGCGGTTACAATGAGCAGTTCTTC	CASSPPGTSGYNEQFF
TRBV5-1	TRBJ2-3	TRBD1	many	TGCGCCAGCAGCTTAGGGACAGGGGTGGCAGATACGCAGTATTTT	CASSLGTGVADTQYF
TRBV7-8	TRBJ2-1	TRBD2	many	TGTGCCAGCGGTCTAGCGGTCCACTCGAATGAGCAGTTCTTC	CASGLAVHSNEQFF
TRBV5-1	TRBJ2-3	-	few	TGCGCCAGCAGCTTGGGCCCAGCGGCTAGCACAGATACGCAGTATTTT	CASSLGPAASTDTQYF
TRBV20-1	TRBJ1-1	-	-	TGCAGTGCTAGGGACGGGGCTGAAGCTTTCTTT	CSARDGAEAFF
TRBV11-2	TRBJ2-5	TRBD1	many	TGTGCCAGCAGCTTAATCGGGACAGGTAGTGGAGAGACCCAGTACTTC	CASSLIGTGSGETQYF
TRBV20-1	TRBJ1-6	-	many	TGCAGTGCTAGGGGGGATTTGGGTAATTCACCCCTCCACTTT	CSARGDLGNSPLHF
TRBV30	TRBJ2-3	-	-	TGTGCCTGGAGTGTTTTTACAGATACGCAGTATTTT	CAWSVFTDTQYF
TRBV7-9	TRBJ2-5	-	many	TGTGCCAGCAGCTTAACACAGGATCGGAAGACCCAGTACTTC	CASSLTQDRKTQYF
TRBV29-1	TRBJ1-2	TRBD1	few	TGCAGCGGGTATCTAACAGGGGGCCCCTACTATGGCTACACCTTC	CSGYLTGGPYYGYTF
TRBV20-1	TRBJ1-6	-	-	TGCAGTGCTAGACAGCAAGATAATCCACCCCTCCACTTT	CSARQQDNPPLHF